A single sample gave rise to the 2 T cell receptor beta chains below, sequenced in a study of blood T cell repertoires in COVID-19. The repertoire was sequenced with immunoSEQ multiplex PCR; TCRdb's copy has only in-frame clones and lacks some. The top ten hold under 6.5% of the sample, which has around 51,000 clones, 90% seen once. Sequenced input: peripheral blood. These receptors were taken from a man in his 70s with acute or convalescent COVID-19.

This sequence joins TRBV5-1 and TRBJ1-6, with a possible D match to TRBD1 (6 bases). CDR3 length: 18 residues. Per germline, CDR1 SGHRS and CDR2 YFSETQ. Trimming stripped 4 bases from V and 5 bases from J, with 22 bases between. DNA of the CDR3: TGCGCCAGCAGCCTATTACCGGGACAAGGAGTAGATAATTCACCCCTCCACTTT. This encodes CASSLLPGQGVDNSPLHF.

The chain couples TRBV27 to TRBJ1-5; weak D call: TRBD1 (5 bases). Trimming took off 8 bases at V and 0 bases at J, with 23 bases between the two ends. The CDR3 is 18 residues long. Germline CDR1 reads MNHEY; CDR2 reads SMNVEV (reference sequence). The chain's CDR3 is CASGKRGGALLSNQPQHF. DNA of the CDR3: TGTGCCAGCGGGAAACGGGGAGGGGCTCTCCTTAGCAATCAGCCCCAGCATTTT.